The rows below give T cell receptor beta chains drawn from one sample of a study of T cell responses to AZD1222 COVID-19 vaccine. TCRdb's table, derived via immunoSEQ multiplex PCR, lists solely in-frame clones and lacks some. The sample has tens of thousands of clones, approximately 89% seen once. The source was peripheral blood, collected 28 days after the second AZD1222 dose. The receptors shown here come from an adult who received the AZD1222 COVID-19 vaccine. CDR3s include the opening cysteine and the closing phenylalanine or tryptophan. Each record gives: J gene, V gene, D gene, clone size, CDR3 DNA, CDR3 protein. D genes are given only for firm matches. Clone size is stated in some rows and not others, as once, few, many or a class when expanded.

J: TRBJ1-6
V: TRBV5-6
D: -
size: -
DNA: TGTGCCAGCAGCTTGGGGCATGGGAATTCACCCCTCCACTTT
CDR3: CASSLGHGNSPLHF

J: TRBJ2-1
V: TRBV2
D: -
size: -
DNA: TGTGCCAGCCATCAACAGGGCAACGAGCAGTTCTTC
CDR3: CASHQQGNEQFF

J: TRBJ1-2
V: TRBV4-3
D: TRBD1
size: once
DNA: TGCGCCAGCAGCCAAGAAGGGACAGCTGTTAACTATGGCTACACCTTC
CDR3: CASSQEGTAVNYGYTF

J: TRBJ2-3
V: TRBV28
D: TRBD2
size: -
DNA: TGTGCCAGCAGTTTCTCCGGGACTAGAGACCATCACACAGATACGCAGTATTTT
CDR3: CASSFSGTRDHHTDTQYF

J: TRBJ2-7
V: TRBV18
D: TRBD1
size: few
DNA: TGTGCCAGCTCACTAACAGGGGACTACGAGCAGTACTTC
CDR3: CASSLTGDYEQYF

J: TRBJ2-3
V: TRBV7-2
D: -
size: -
DNA: TGTGCCAGCAACTCTGTGGGGGGGGGCCGCACAGATACGCAGTATTTT
CDR3: CASNSVGGGRTDTQYF

J: TRBJ1-1
V: TRBV27
D: TRBD1
size: -
DNA: TGTGCCAGCAGTTCGACAGGGGGCAACACTGAAGCTTTCTTT
CDR3: CASSSTGGNTEAFF

J: TRBJ1-6
V: TRBV5-6
D: TRBD1
size: -
DNA: TGTGCCAGCAGCTTGGTTGACAGGGTTAATTCACCCCTCCACTTT
CDR3: CASSLVDRVNSPLHF

J: TRBJ1-1
V: TRBV10-3
D: -
size: -
DNA: TGTGCCATCAGGCACCCCCCCGGGGGGAACACTGAAGCTTTCTTT
CDR3: CAIRHPPGGNTEAFF

J: TRBJ2-4
V: TRBV30
D: -
size: -
DNA: TGTGCCTGGAGTGTTGGGGGGAACATTCAGTACTTC
CDR3: CAWSVGGNIQYF